The 21 T cell receptor beta chains below come from one sample, sequenced in a study of radiation and T cells in renal cell carcinoma. Produced via immunoSEQ multiplex PCR; TCRdb's table is partial and in-frame only. The table records approximately 15,000 clones, about 58% of them present only once. The treatment was: treatment-naive control, cytoreductive nephrectomy. The sequencing here drew on tumor tissue, taken from a patient whose treatment was nephrectomy without radiotherapy. These receptor sequences come from a man aged 40-50 years with renal cell carcinoma.

In this sample, this clone turned up a few times. This chain links TRBV5-1 with TRBJ1-1, with D hard to call. This CDR3 comprises 13 residues. V was shortened by 0 bases and J by 11 bases, with 14 bases between the two germline ends. Germline assignment: CDR1 SGHRS and CDR2 YFSETQ. DNA for the CDR3: TGCGCCAGCAGCTTGGGGTCCTCCCTGGCCGCTTTCTTT. Translating it yields CASSLGSSLAAFF.

This clone has more than one count but fewer than ten. The chain is built from TRBV19 and TRBJ1-5; D possibly corresponds to TRBD1 (5 bases). Trimming left V 6 bases short and J 1 base short, with 16 bases between. Germline CDR1 and CDR2: LNHDA and SQIVND (reference sequence). The CDR3 contains 16 residues. The CDR3 DNA reads as TGTGCCAGTAGACCCATCCTGGGGGAGAGCAATCAGCCCCAGCATTTT. Protein product: CASRPILGESNQPQHF.

This clone was counted between two and nine times. This chain uses TRBV7-2 with TRBJ2-2; 14 nucleotides align to TRBD2. CDR3 length: 18 amino acids. The J segment lost 4 bases and the V segment lost 1 base, leaving 5 bases of the junction unmatched. The germline CDR1 and CDR2 sequences are SGHTA and FQGNSA. The CDR3, as DNA: TGTGCCAGCAGCTTAGGACTAGCGGGGGGGCCGGGCACCGGGGAGCTGTTTTTT. It codes for CASSLGLAGGPGTGELFF.

J is TRBJ1-4 and V is TRBV9; possible D gene TRBD1, 6 bases. CDR3 size: 16 residues. Germline lookup yields CDR1 SGDLS and CDR2 YYNGEE. Trimming took off 0 bases at V and 5 bases at J, with 14 bases between the two ends. The CDR3 DNA sequence: TGTGCCAGCAGCGTAGAGTCCCAGGGGACAAATGAAAAACTGTTTTTT. Encoded protein: CASSVESQGTNEKLFF.

The chain links TRBV6-1 to TRBJ2-2, with D perhaps given as TRBD1 or TRBD2 (6 bases each). Between the trimmed V and J ends, which lost 4 bases and 3 bases, there was a span of 27 bases. Germline values: CDR1 MNHNS, CDR2 SASEGT. This CDR3 is built from 20 residues. CDR3 in DNA: TGTGCCAGCAGTGGCCCGGGAAGGGGGAAAGGCGGGGTGTACACCGGGGAGCTGTTTTTT. Translation: CASSGPGRGKGGVYTGELFF.

The V call is TRBV6-5, the J call TRBJ1-1; D is unclear. V dropped 4 bases and J dropped 8 bases, with 11 bases sitting between them. This CDR3 has 12 amino acids. Germline-derived CDR1 and CDR2 are MNHEY and SVGAGI. DNA for the CDR3: TGTGCCAGCAGTTTAAGGAACCGAGAAGCTTTCTTT. Its protein is CASSLRNREAFF.

The rearrangement joins TRBV5-1 to TRBJ1-1; D perhaps matches TRBD1 (6 bases). CDR3 length: 14 amino acids. Per germline, CDR1 SGHRS and CDR2 YFSETQ. Trimming left V 4 bases short and J 1 base short, with 11 bases between. The CDR3 loop is CASSPGQGNTEAFF. The CDR3 DNA is TGCGCCAGCAGCCCGGGACAAGGGAACACTGAAGCTTTCTTT.

The chain couples TRBV18 to TRBJ1-4, with 8 positions matching TRBD1. Trimming at V came to 1 base and at J to 3 bases, leaving 4 bases not matched to a gene. From germline, CDR1 is KGHSH and CDR2 LQKENI. The CDR3 totals 16 residues. CDR3 sequence: CASSPLGQGPNEKLFF. The CDR3 DNA is TGTGCCAGCTCACCACTCGGACAGGGACCTAATGAAAAACTGTTTTTT.

This CDR3 reads CASSAAGAGGGEQFF. CDR3 nucleotides: TGTGCCAGCAGCGCAGCGGGGGCCGGTGGGGGTGAGCAGTTCTTC. The V and J genes are TRBV9 and TRBJ2-1; 8 nucleotides match TRBD2. V shed 3 bases and J 9 bases; nucleotides not matched to a gene: 11. This CDR3 is 15 amino acids long. Germline CDR1 is SGDLS and CDR2 is YYNGEE. Variable domain in full (rest from reference TRBV9 and TRBJ2-1): DSGVTQTPKHLITATGQRVTLRCSPRSGDLSVYWYQQSLDQGLQFLIQYYNGEERAKGNILERFSAQQFPDLHSELNLSSLELGDSALYFCASSAAGAGGGEQFFGPGTRLTVL.

The chain joins TRBV11-2 to TRBJ1-1; D unclear. The germline gives CDR1 SGHAT, CDR2 FQNNGV. The germline V and J ends were trimmed by 5 bases and 1 base, with 11 bases remaining between them. The CDR3 consists of 14 residues. This chain's CDR3 is CASSPPRQNTEAFF. CDR3 coding DNA: TGTGCCAGCAGCCCCCCCCGGCAGAACACTGAAGCTTTCTTT.

In this sample, this clone turned up once. This chain links TRBV7-8 with TRBJ2-3; 8 bases are a match to TRBD2. V was pared by 5 bases and J by 5 bases, with 12 bases of the junction left unmatched. The CDR3 has 16 residues. Germline V gene sequence: CDR1 SGHVS, CDR2 FQNEAQ. This chain's CDR3 is CASSPRSAGGGDTQYF. The CDR3 coding sequence is TGTGCCAGCAGCCCTCGGTCCGCGGGGGGAGGAGATACGCAGTATTTT.

V and J are TRBV11-3 and TRBJ1-1; 8 bases align to TRBD1. Germline CDR1 and CDR2: SGHNT and YENEEA. V was pared by 3 bases and J by 8 bases, with 5 bases of the junction left unmatched. This CDR3 has 13 amino acids. The CDR3 loop is CASSLSGTGEAFF. In nucleotides, the CDR3 is TGTGCCAGCAGCTTGTCGGGGACAGGCGAAGCTTTCTTT.

V usage is TRBV2 and J usage is TRBJ1-2; perhaps TRBD1 as D (6 bases). The germline V gene encodes CDR1 SNHLY and CDR2 FYNNEI. This CDR3 contains 12 residues. Trimming stripped 9 bases from V and 1 base from J, with 9 bases between. CDR3 sequence (DNA): TGTGCCAGTCCGGACAGTAACTATGGCTACACCTTC. This gives the protein CASPDSNYGYTF. Complete variable domain (other parts from reference TRBV2 and TRBJ1-2): EPEVTQTPSHQVTQMGQEVILRCVPISNHLYFYWYRQILGQKVEFLVSFYNNEISEKSEIFDDQFSVERPDGSNFTLKIRSTKLEDSAMYFCASPDSNYGYTFGSGTRLTVV.

The J gene is TRBJ2-3, the V gene TRBV7-8, with D possibly being TRBD2 (5 bases). V gave up 5 bases and J gave up 6 bases, with 21 bases separating them. Germline values: CDR1 SGHVS, CDR2 FQNEAQ. The CDR3 totals 16 residues. CDR3 region: CASSPGTARTLDTQYF. CDR3 bases: TGTGCCAGCAGCCCTGGAACGGCCCGGACTTTGGATACGCAGTATTTT. The full variable domain, in which reference TRBV7-8 and TRBJ2-3 provide the parts outside the CDR3, is GAGVSQSPRYKVAKRGQDVALRCDPISGHVSLFWYQQALGQGPEFLTYFQNEAQLDKSGLPSDRFFAERPEGSVSTLKIQRTQQEDSAVYLCASSPGTARTLDTQYFGPGTRLTVL.

This clone was counted a few times. The chain combines TRBV7-2 with TRBJ1-1, with 7 bases fitting TRBD1. There are 13 residues in the CDR3. Germline assignment: CDR1 SGHTA and CDR2 FQGNSA. V lost 3 bases, J lost 6 bases, and 4 bases stayed unmatched. The CDR3 nucleotides read TGTGCCAGCAGCTTGACAGGGAGCGCTGAAGCTTTCTTT. Amino acids: CASSLTGSAEAFF.

The chain combines TRBV18 with TRBJ1-1; 9 positions match TRBD1. The CDR3 loop spans 17 amino acids. J gave up 0 bases and V 4 bases, and 9 bases lay outside the gene matches. The germline CDR1 and CDR2 sequences are KGHSH and LQKENI. The CDR3 protein is CASSLVGTGIMNTEAFF. Here the CDR3 DNA reads TGTGCCAGCTCACTTGTAGGGACAGGGATAATGAACACTGAAGCTTTCTTT.

This sequence joins TRBV7-3 and TRBJ2-5; tentative D call: TRBD2 (6 bases). This CDR3 contains 17 residues. Trimming stripped 4 bases from V and 4 bases from J, with 22 bases between. Germline V lookup: CDR1 SGHTA, CDR2 FQGTGA. The DNA for the CDR3 is TGTGCCAGCAGCTCCAAAGGGGCCGCGGGGTATGGAGAGACCCAGTACTTC. Translated: CASSSKGAAGYGETQYF.

The chain has TRBV20-1 and TRBJ1-2; no firm D call. The CDR3 sequence is 11 residues long. Germline V gene lookup returns CDR1 DFQATT and CDR2 SNEGSKA (reference sequence). Trimming took off 1 base at V and 7 bases at J, with 7 bases between the two ends. The DNA of the CDR3 is TGCAGTGCTAGAGTTAGCCTTGGCTACACCTTC. This translates into CSARVSLGYTF.

This clone was seen a few times. This chain connects TRBV19 to TRBJ1-1, with a possible D match to TRBD1 (5 bases). Germline loops: CDR1 LNHDA, CDR2 SQIVND (reference sequence). This CDR3 spans 15 amino acids. Trimming removed 6 bases from V and 0 bases from J, with 14 bases in between. In DNA form, the CDR3 reads TGTGCCAGTAGCGATCCCCGGGGGGTGAACACTGAAGCTTTCTTT. Its protein product is CASSDPRGVNTEAFF.

The chain combines TRBV10-2 with TRBJ2-3, with 14 bases lining up with TRBD2. Germline V gene sequence: CDR1 WSHSY, CDR2 SAAADI. This CDR3 has 19 amino acids. V lost 6 bases to trimming and J lost 3 bases; unmatched junction nucleotides: 14. The CDR3 loop reads CASSPGTSGGPFRTDTQYF. In DNA, the CDR3 is TGCGCCAGCAGCCCCGGGACTAGCGGGGGACCTTTCAGGACAGATACGCAGTATTTT.

The chain uses TRBV28 and TRBJ1-1; TRBD1 agrees at 8 bases. The CDR3 covers 13 residues. Germline V gene lookup returns CDR1 MDHEN and CDR2 SYDVKM. V lost 6 bases, J lost 3 bases, and 3 bases stayed unmatched. Written as DNA, the CDR3 is TGTGCCAGCAGGACAGGGGTGGACACTGAAGCTTTCTTT. It is translated as CASRTGVDTEAFF.